The 21 T cell receptor beta chains below come from one sample, sequenced in a study of blood T cell repertoires in COVID-19. Profiled with immunoSEQ multiplex PCR; TCRdb holds only in-frame clones, not every one. The table has hundreds of thousands of clones, over 75% seen once. Sequences were obtained from PBMCs or T cells enriched from blood (not recorded which). The receptors derive from a man aged 30 to 39 who had recovered from COVID-19.

The sample holds one count of this clone. The chain joins TRBV18 to TRBJ1-2, with TRBD1 matching over 11 bases. CDR3 length: 15 amino acids. Looked up from germline, CDR1 is KGHSH and CDR2 is LQKENI. J lost 8 bases, V lost 3 bases, and 8 bases had no gene match. The CDR3 protein is CASSPDRGPWEGYTF. As DNA, the CDR3 is TGTGCCAGCTCACCGGACAGGGGGCCCTGGGAAGGCTACACCTTC. The complete variable domain, with remaining parts taken from reference TRBV18 and TRBJ1-2, reads NAGVMQNPRHLVRRRGQEARLRCSPMKGHSHVYWYRQLPEEGLKFMVYLQKENIIDESGMPKERFSAEFPKEGPSILRIQQVVRGDSAAYFCASSPDRGPWEGYTFGSGTRLTVV.

The chain combines TRBV27 with TRBJ1-2, with 9 bases aligning to TRBD1. Trimming took 4 bases from V and 1 from J; bases not matched to a gene: 10. The CDR3 runs to 17 residues. CDR1 MNHEY and CDR2 SMNVEV come from the germline V gene (reference sequence). The CDR3 loop is CASSSRDRAAFNYGYTF. In DNA form, the CDR3 reads TGTGCCAGCAGTTCCCGGGACAGGGCGGCCTTTAACTATGGCTACACCTTC.

CDR3 residues: CASSVGGGLAYEQYF. CDR3 in DNA: TGTGCCAGCAGCGTAGGAGGGGGACTAGCCTACGAGCAGTACTTC. The chain recombines TRBV9 with TRBJ2-7, with TRBD2 matching over 8 bases. The CDR3 extends over 15 amino acids. Per germline, CDR1 SGDLS and CDR2 YYNGEE. V lost 0 bases to trimming and J lost 2 bases; unmatched junction nucleotides: 4. Full variable domain (remainder filled in from reference TRBV9 and TRBJ2-7): DSGVTQTPKHLITATGQRVTLRCSPRSGDLSVYWYQQSLDQGLQFLIQYYNGEERAKGNILERFSAQQFPDLHSELNLSSLELGDSALYFCASSVGGGLAYEQYFGPGTRLTVT.

The chain carries TRBV6-5 and TRBJ1-5; a possible D gene is TRBD1 (6 bases). The V end lost 8 bases, the J end lost 7 bases, and 18 bases lay between the germline ends. The CDR3 extends over 14 amino acids. Germline CDR1 reads MNHEY; CDR2 reads SVGAGI. The CDR3 DNA follows: TGTGCCAGCGGGAGAACAGGGTGGTACCAGCCCCAGCATTTT. It is translated as CASGRTGWYQPQHF.

This chain connects TRBV30 to TRBJ2-2; the match to TRBD2 covers 8 bases. CDR1 and CDR2 (germline): GTSNPN, SVGIG (reference sequence). This CDR3 spans 13 amino acids. The junction had 1 base not matched to a gene; V was cut back by 2 bases and J by 5 bases. The CDR3 region is CAWSPGGTGELFF. The CDR3 bases are TGTGCCTGGAGTCCGGGAGGGACCGGGGAGCTGTTTTTT.

The chain employs TRBV7-2 and TRBJ1-2, with D unclear. The CDR3 covers 13 residues. Looked up from germline, CDR1 is SGHTA and CDR2 is FQGNSA. The V and J ends lost 2 bases and 4 bases respectively, with 8 bases between them. This CDR3 reads CASSLSGSYGYTF. CDR3 bases: TGTGCCAGCAGCTTATCAGGCTCCTATGGCTACACCTTC.

This rearrangement joins TRBV19 to TRBJ2-1, with D possibly TRBD2 on 5 matching bases. CDR1 is LNHDA, CDR2 SQIVND, per germline (reference sequence). The CDR3 totals 15 residues. V lost 3 bases, J lost 3 bases, and 12 bases lay in between. The CDR3 DNA reads as TGTGCCAGTAGTATTGGGCCGGGATTCTACAATGAGCAGTTCTTC. Translation gives CASSIGPGFYNEQFF.

This clone was seen just once. One end of the junction does not line up with germline, which may come from a read error. CDR3 residues: CASREGGPRYTF. Here the CDR3 DNA reads TGTGCCAGCAGGGAAGGGGGCCCGCGCTACACCTTC. The chain employs TRBV2 and TRBJ1-2; 7 bases are a match to TRBD1. Germline loops: CDR1 SNHLY, CDR2 FYNNEI. The CDR3 has 12 residues.

This clone was recorded a few times. This chain uses TRBV3-1 (or the pseudogene TRBV3-2) with TRBJ2-7, with 10 bases fitting TRBD2. CDR1 and CDR2 from the germline V gene are LGHDT and YNNKEL (reference sequence). The CDR3 loop spans 17 amino acids. The J segment lost 5 bases and the V segment lost 3 bases, leaving 13 bases of the junction unmatched. CDR3 residues: CASSQGLAGASVHEQYF. As DNA, the CDR3 is TGTGCCAGCAGCCAGGGGCTAGCGGGAGCGTCCGTCCACGAGCAGTACTTC.

V gene TRBV3-1 (or the pseudogene TRBV3-2) combines with J gene TRBJ2-5; D perhaps matches TRBD2 (7 bases). Germline V lookup: CDR1 LGHDT, CDR2 YNNKEL (reference sequence). V was trimmed by 4 bases and J by 5 bases, leaving 14 bases between them. The CDR3 consists of 14 residues. The CDR3 sequence is CASSPGGPRETQYF. For the CDR3, the DNA is TGTGCCAGCAGCCCGGGGGGCCCCAGGGAGACCCAGTACTTC.

The CDR3 here is CASSLSTNSYNEQFF. The CDR3 nucleotides are TGTGCCAGCAGCTTGAGTACTAACTCCTACAATGAGCAGTTCTTC. V is TRBV5-4 and J is TRBJ2-1; no reliable D call. Germline V gene lookup returns CDR1 SGHNT and CDR2 YYREEE (reference sequence). This CDR3 comprises 15 residues. Trimming took 1 base from V and 0 from J, leaving 8 bases between them. Using reference TRBV5-4 and TRBJ2-1 for the parts outside the CDR3, the full variable domain is ETGVTQSPTHLIKTRGQQVTLRCSSQSGHNTVSWYQQALGQGPQFIFQYYREEENGRGNFPPRFSGLQFPNYSSELNVNALELDDSALYLCASSLSTNSYNEQFFGPGTRLTVL.

The table lists this clone with a count of one. The chain employs TRBV6-5 and TRBJ2-7, with D unresolved. CDR3 length: 12 residues. Trimming shortened V by 10 bases and J by 3 bases, and 13 bases separated the two germline ends. Germline CDR1 MNHEY, CDR2 SVGAGI. The CDR3 region is CATRSVDYEQYF. In nucleotides, the CDR3 is TGTGCCACCCGGAGTGTTGACTACGAGCAGTACTTC.

The gene calls are TRBV5-1 and TRBJ1-4; D not resolved. The CDR3 has 14 residues. Looked up from germline, CDR1 is SGHRS and CDR2 is YFSETQ. V gave up 5 bases and J gave up 5 bases, with 13 bases separating them. CDR3 sequence (DNA): TGCGCCAGCAGGCCAGATATCGTAAATGAAAAACTGTTTTTT. The encoded protein is CASRPDIVNEKLFF.

The gene calls are TRBV11-1 and TRBJ2-7; 9 bases agree with TRBD2. Per germline, CDR1 SGHAT and CDR2 FQDESV (reference sequence). This CDR3 has 15 amino acids. After removal of 3 bases from V and 5 bases from J, the junction contained 8 bases not matched to a gene. CDR3 residues: CASSLGSGGRDEQYF. As DNA, the CDR3 is TGTGCCAGCAGCTTGGGTAGCGGGGGCAGGGACGAGCAGTACTTC.

The chain couples TRBV11-3 to TRBJ1-4; D gene uncertain. The CDR3 contains 14 residues. The ends were cut back, 0 bases at V and 8 bases at J, with 10 bases in the middle. The germline V gene encodes CDR1 SGHNT and CDR2 YENEEA. The CDR3 DNA is TGTGCCAGCAGCTTAGATCAATACGGGGAAAAACTGTTTTTT. This gives the protein CASSLDQYGEKLFF.

This clone was seen only once. The CDR3 is CASISQQGRGRIQETQYF. The CDR3 DNA follows: TGTGCCAGCATCTCCCAACAGGGAAGGGGCCGGATCCAAGAGACCCAGTACTTC. V is TRBV5-7 and J is TRBJ2-5; TRBD1 might be the D (6 bases). TRBV5-7 is given ORF status, its function remaining uncertain. This CDR3 has 18 amino acids. The V end lost 6 bases, the J end lost 1 base, and 25 bases lay between the germline ends.

J is TRBJ1-2 and V is TRBV4-1, with D possibly matching TRBD1 (6 bases). From germline, CDR1 is MGHRA and CDR2 YSYEKL. V was clipped by 4 bases and J by 2 bases, with 14 bases between them. There are 15 residues in the CDR3. The CDR3 loop reads CASSRGGPLNYGYTF. DNA of the CDR3: TGCGCCAGCAGCCGCGGGGGGCCGCTGAACTATGGCTACACCTTC.

This chain links TRBV7-9 with TRBJ1-1; D may be TRBD1 (5 bases). The germline V gene encodes CDR1 SEHNR and CDR2 FQNEAQ (reference sequence). The CDR3 runs to 18 residues. V was cut by 5 bases and J by 3 bases, with 25 bases left in between. The CDR3 sequence is CASSLPPGRGGLDTEAFF. CDR3 DNA sequence: TGTGCCAGCAGCCTCCCCCCGGGACGGGGGGGATTAGACACTGAAGCTTTCTTT.

This chain uses TRBV24-1 with TRBJ2-2; 12 nucleotides align to TRBD2. V lost 8 bases to trimming and J lost 5 bases; unmatched junction nucleotides: 2. The length of the CDR3 is 14 residues. CDR1 and CDR2 (germline): KGHDR, SFDVKD. Written as DNA, the CDR3 is TGTGCCACCACACTAGCGGGAGGTACCGGGGAGCTGTTTTTT. Protein product: CATTLAGGTGELFF.

This rearrangement joins TRBV6-2 or TRBV6-3 to TRBJ2-3; TRBD2 matches at 7 bases. Trimming cost V 5 bases and J 2 bases; bases outside gene matches: 13. CDR3 length: 17 amino acids. The V gene's germline CDR1 is MNHEY and CDR2 SVGEGT. The CDR3 spells CASSAPTERGATDTQYF. The CDR3 bases are TGTGCCAGCAGTGCCCCAACGGAGCGGGGTGCCACAGATACGCAGTATTTT.

CDR3 sequence (DNA): TGTGCCAGTAGTATATCAGGACAGACTCGGAACGAAAAACTGTTTTTT. It codes for CASSISGQTRNEKLFF. The chain joins TRBV19 to TRBJ1-4, with D perhaps TRBD1 (6 bases). Per germline, CDR1 LNHDA and CDR2 SQIVND (reference sequence). The CDR3 is 16 residues long. Deletions cut 2 bases from V and 8 bases from J, with 18 bases between.